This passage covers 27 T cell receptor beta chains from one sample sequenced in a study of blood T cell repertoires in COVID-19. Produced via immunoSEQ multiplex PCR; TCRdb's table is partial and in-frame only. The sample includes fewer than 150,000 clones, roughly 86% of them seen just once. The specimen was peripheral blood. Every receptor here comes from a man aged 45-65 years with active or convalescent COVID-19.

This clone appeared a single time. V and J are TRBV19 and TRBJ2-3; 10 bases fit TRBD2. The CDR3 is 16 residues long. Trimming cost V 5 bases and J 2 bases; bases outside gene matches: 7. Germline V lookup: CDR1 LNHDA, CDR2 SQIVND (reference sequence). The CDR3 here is CASSSALAGLTDTQYF. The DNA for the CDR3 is TGTGCCAGTAGTTCCGCACTAGCGGGGCTCACAGATACGCAGTATTTT.

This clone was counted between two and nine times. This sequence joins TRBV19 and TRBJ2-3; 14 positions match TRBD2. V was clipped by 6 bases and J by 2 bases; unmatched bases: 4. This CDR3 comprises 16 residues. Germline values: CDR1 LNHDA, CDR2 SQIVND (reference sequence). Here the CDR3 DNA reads TGTGCCAGTAGGAGACTAGCGGGAGGGACCACAGATACGCAGTATTTT. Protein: CASRRLAGGTTDTQYF.

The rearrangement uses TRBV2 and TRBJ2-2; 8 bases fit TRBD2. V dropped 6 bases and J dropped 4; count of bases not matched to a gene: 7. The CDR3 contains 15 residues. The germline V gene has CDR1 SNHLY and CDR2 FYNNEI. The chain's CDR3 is CASRTAGGVTGELFF. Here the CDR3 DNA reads TGTGCCAGCAGGACTGCGGGAGGAGTCACCGGGGAGCTGTTTTTT.

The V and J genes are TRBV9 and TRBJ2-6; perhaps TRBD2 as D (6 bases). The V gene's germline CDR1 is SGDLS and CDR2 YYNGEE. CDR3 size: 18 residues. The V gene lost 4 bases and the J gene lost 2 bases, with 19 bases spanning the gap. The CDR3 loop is CASSLVGRSPAGANVLTF. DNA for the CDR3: TGTGCCAGCAGCTTAGTGGGGAGGTCTCCGGCTGGGGCCAACGTCCTGACTTTC.

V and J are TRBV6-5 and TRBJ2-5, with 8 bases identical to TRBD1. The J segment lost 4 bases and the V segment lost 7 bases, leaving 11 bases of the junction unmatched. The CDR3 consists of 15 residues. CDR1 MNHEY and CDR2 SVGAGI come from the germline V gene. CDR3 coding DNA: TGTGCCAGCACCCGAAACAGGGGGATAGGAGAGACCCAGTACTTC. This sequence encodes CASTRNRGIGETQYF.

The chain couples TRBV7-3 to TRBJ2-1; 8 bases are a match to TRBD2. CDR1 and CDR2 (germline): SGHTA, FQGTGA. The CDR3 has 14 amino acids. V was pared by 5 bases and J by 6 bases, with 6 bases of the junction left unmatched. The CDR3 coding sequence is TGTGCCAGCAGCCCTGGCCGGGGGGGCAATGAGCAGTTCTTC. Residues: CASSPGRGGNEQFF.

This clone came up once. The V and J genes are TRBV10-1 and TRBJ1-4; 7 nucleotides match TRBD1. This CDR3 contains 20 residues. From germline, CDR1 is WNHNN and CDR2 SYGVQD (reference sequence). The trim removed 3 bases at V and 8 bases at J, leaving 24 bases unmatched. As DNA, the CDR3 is TGCGCCAGCAGTGACTCGCGTGGGCCGACAGGGCTCCATTTCGGAGAAAAACTGTTTTTT. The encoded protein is CASSDSRGPTGLHFGEKLFF.

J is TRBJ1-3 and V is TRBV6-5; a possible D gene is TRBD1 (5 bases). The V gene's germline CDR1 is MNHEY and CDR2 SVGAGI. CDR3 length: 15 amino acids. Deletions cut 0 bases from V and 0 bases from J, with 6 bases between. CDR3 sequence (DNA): TGTGCCAGCAGTTACTCAAGGGGCTCTGGAAACACCATATATTTT. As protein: CASSYSRGSGNTIYF.

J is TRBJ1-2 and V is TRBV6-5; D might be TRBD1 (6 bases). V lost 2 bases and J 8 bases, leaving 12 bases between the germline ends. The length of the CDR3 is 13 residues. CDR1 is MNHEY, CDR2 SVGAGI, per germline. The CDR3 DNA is TGTGCCAGCAGTTACACGCAGGGGTTCGGCTACACCTTC. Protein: CASSYTQGFGYTF.

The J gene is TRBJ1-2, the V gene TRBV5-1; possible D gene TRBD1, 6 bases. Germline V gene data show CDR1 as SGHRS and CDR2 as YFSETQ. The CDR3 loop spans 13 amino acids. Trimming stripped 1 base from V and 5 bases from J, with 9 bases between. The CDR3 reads CASSLSQGYGYTF. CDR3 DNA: TGCGCCAGCAGCTTGAGTCAGGGGTATGGCTACACCTTC.

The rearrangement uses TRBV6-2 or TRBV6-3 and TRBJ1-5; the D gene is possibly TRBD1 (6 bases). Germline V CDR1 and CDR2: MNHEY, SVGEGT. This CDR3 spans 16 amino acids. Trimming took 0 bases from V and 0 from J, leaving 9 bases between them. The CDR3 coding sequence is TGTGCCAGCAGTTACTCGGGGGCTTATAGCAATCAGCCCCAGCATTTT. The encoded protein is CASSYSGAYSNQPQHF.

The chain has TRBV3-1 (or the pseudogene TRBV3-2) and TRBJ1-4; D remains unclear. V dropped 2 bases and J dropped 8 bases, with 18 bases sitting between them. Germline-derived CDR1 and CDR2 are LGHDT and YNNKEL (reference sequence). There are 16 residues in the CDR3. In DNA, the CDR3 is TGTGCCAGCAGCCAAATGAATCGGAGGGAGTGGGAAAAACTGTTTTTT. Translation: CASSQMNRREWEKLFF.

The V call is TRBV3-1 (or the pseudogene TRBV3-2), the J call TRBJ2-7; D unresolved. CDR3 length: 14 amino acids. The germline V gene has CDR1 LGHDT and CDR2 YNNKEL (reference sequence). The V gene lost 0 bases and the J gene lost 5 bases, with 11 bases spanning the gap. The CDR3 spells CASSQDGSADEQYF. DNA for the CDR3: TGTGCCAGCAGCCAAGATGGCTCTGCCGACGAGCAGTACTTC.

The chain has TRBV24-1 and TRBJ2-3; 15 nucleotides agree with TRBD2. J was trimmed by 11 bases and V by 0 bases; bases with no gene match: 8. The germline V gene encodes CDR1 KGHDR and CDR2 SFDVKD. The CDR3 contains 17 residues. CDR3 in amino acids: CATSDLGTSGRPGMQYF. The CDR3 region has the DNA TGTGCCACCAGTGATTTGGGGACTAGCGGGAGGCCGGGGATGCAGTATTTT.

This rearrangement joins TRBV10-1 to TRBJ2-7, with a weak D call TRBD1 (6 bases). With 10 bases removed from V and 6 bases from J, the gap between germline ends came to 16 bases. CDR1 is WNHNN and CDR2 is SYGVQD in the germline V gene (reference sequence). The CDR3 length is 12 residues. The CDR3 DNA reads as TGCGCCACCCAGGATGGGGGCGGCGAGCAGTACTTC. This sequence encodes CATQDGGGEQYF.

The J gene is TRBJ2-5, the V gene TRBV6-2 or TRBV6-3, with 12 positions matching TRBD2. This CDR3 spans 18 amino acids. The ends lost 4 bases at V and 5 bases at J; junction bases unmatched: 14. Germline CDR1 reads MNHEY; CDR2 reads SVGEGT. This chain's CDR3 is CASSFPAWASGREETQYF. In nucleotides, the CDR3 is TGTGCCAGCAGTTTCCCCGCTTGGGCTAGCGGGAGGGAGGAGACCCAGTACTTC.

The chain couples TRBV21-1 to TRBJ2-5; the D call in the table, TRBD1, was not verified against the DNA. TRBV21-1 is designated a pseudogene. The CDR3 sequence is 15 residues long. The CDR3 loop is CASSGRDRGQETQYF. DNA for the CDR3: TGTGCCAGCAGCGGCAGGGACAGGGGGCAAGAGACCCAGTACTTC.

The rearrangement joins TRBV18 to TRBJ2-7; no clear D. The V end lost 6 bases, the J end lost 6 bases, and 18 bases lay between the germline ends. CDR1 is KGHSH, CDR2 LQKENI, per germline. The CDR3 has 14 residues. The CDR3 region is CASSIQTLLSEQYF. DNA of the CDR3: TGTGCCAGCTCCATACAGACCCTCCTAAGCGAGCAGTACTTC.

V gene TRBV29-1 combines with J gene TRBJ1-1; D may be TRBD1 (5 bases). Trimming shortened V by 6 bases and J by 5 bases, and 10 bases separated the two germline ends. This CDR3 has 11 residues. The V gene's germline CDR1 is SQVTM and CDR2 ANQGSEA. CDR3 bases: TGCAGCGTCGGTCCAGGGACTGAAGCTTTCTTT. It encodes CSVGPGTEAFF.

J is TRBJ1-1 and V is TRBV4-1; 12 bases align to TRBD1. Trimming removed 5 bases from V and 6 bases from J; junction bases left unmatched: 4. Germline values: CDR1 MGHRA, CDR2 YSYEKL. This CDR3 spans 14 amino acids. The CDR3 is CASSTGQGAAEAFF. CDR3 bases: TGCGCCAGCAGCACGGGACAGGGGGCTGCTGAAGCTTTCTTT.

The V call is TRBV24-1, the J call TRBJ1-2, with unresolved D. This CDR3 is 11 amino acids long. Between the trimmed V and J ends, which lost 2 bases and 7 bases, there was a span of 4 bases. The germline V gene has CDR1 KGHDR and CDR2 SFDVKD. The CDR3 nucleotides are TGTGCCACCAGTGATTCTGTTGGCTACACCTTC. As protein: CATSDSVGYTF.

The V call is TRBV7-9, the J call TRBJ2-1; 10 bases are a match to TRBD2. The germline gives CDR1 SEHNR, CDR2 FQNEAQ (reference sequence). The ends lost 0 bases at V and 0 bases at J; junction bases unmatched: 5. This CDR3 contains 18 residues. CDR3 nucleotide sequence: TGTGCCAGCAGCTTAGCGATAGCGGGAGGCGGCTCCTACAATGAGCAGTTCTTC. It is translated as CASSLAIAGGGSYNEQFF.

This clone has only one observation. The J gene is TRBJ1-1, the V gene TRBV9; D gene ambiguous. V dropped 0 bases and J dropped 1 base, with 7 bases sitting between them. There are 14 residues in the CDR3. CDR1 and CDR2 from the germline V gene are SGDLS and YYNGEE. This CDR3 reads CASSVDMANTEAFF. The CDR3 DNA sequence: TGTGCCAGCAGCGTAGATATGGCGAACACTGAAGCTTTCTTT.

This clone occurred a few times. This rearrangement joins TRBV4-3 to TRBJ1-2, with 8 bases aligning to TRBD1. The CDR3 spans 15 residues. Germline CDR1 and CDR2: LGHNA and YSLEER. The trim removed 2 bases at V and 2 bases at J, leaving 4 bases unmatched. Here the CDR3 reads CASSQQRTGNYGYTF. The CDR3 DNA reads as TGCGCCAGCAGCCAACAAAGGACAGGGAACTATGGCTACACCTTC.

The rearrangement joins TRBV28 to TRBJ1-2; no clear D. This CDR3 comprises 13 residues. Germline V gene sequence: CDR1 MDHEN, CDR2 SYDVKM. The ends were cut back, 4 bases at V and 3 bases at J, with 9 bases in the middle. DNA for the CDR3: TGTGCCAGCAGTTGGCAGATGGACTATGGCTACACCTTC. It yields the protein CASSWQMDYGYTF.

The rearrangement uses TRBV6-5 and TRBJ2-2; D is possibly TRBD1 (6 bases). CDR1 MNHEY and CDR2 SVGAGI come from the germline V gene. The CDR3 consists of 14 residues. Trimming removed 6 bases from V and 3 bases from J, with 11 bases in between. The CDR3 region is CASRTGQYTGELFF. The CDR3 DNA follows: TGTGCCAGCAGAACCGGACAGTACACCGGGGAGCTGTTTTTT.

The CDR3 nucleotides are TGTGCCAGCAGTTTTCGTTACAGGGGGGAAGCTTTCTTT. Its translation is CASSFRYRGEAFF. This sequence joins TRBV28 and TRBJ1-1, with 8 bases lining up with TRBD1. Germline values: CDR1 MDHEN, CDR2 SYDVKM. The V segment lost 3 bases and the J segment 8 bases; nucleotides outside the gene matches: 5. The CDR3 sequence is 13 residues long.